A single sample gave rise to the 27 T cell receptor beta chains below, sequenced in a study of blood T cells in healthy people across ages. Combining a sample-barcoded 5' primer with a J-beta primer mix, a second PCR ran for 7 to 11 cycles. TCRdb re-derived calls from the 5' RACE reads in MiXCR, one entry per CDR3 protein. The data show 450,000 to 700,000 distinct CDR3 sequences, with roughly 28% seen just once and less than 20% held by the top ten. Sequencing was done on a sample of blood. Every receptor here comes from a woman aged 70 to 79 in good health.

The rearrangement joins TRBV5-1 to TRBJ2-7; D remains ambiguous. Germline assignment: CDR1 SGHRS and CDR2 YFSETQ. V lost 1 base and J 8 bases, leaving 22 bases between the germline ends. The CDR3 length is 16 residues. The CDR3 nucleotides are TGCGCCAGCAGCTTGTCGGCCACTAAGCGCGCTGCGCAGCAGTACTTC. Translated, it gives CASSLSATKRAAQQYF.

The gene calls are TRBV29-1 and TRBJ1-1; D call uncertain. V lost 6 bases to trimming and J lost 2 bases, with 19 bases between them. Germline-derived CDR1 and CDR2 are SQVTM and ANQGSEA. CDR3 length: 15 amino acids. This CDR3 reads CSVQGTKGSNTEAFF. The CDR3 DNA reads TGCAGCGTCCAAGGAACGAAAGGTAGCAACACTGAAGCTTTCTTT.

This chain joins TRBV15 and TRBJ2-1, with a tentative D call TRBD2 (6 bases). V dropped 8 bases and J dropped 8 bases, with 16 bases sitting between them. In germline, CDR1 is LNHNV, CDR2 YYDKDF (reference sequence). The CDR3 is 13 amino acids. CDR3 nucleotides: TGTGCCACCTCCACGGGAGTAAGCGATGAGCAGTTCTTC. Amino acids: CATSTGVSDEQFF.

The chain links TRBV7-3 to TRBJ2-1; 12 bases are shared with TRBD1. The CDR3 spans 15 residues. V dropped 1 base and J dropped 9; count of bases not matched to a gene: 4. CDR1 is SGHTA and CDR2 is FQGTGA in the germline V gene. CDR3 protein: CASSLRDRGLSEQFF. CDR3 nucleotide sequence: TGTGCCAGCAGCTTAAGGGACAGGGGGCTAAGTGAGCAGTTCTTC. Together with reference TRBV7-3 and TRBJ2-1, the CDR3 gives the full variable domain: GAGVSQTPSNKVTEKGKYVELRCDPISGHTALYWYRQSLGQGPEFLIYFQGTGAADDSGLPNDRFFAVRPEGSVSTLKIQRTERGDSAVYLCASSLRDRGLSEQFFGPGTRLTVL.

This sequence joins TRBV7-9 and TRBJ2-7; D may be TRBD1 (5 bases). Trimming removed 4 bases from V and 5 bases from J, with 12 bases in between. Germline V gives CDR1 SEHNR, CDR2 FQNEAQ (reference sequence). This CDR3 contains 13 residues. CDR3 region: CASSSLGAHEQYF. CDR3 in DNA: TGTGCCAGCAGCTCCCTTGGGGCCCACGAGCAGTACTTC.

The J gene is TRBJ1-4, the V gene TRBV6-1, with D maybe TRBD1 (5 bases). The V gene's germline CDR1 is MNHNS and CDR2 SASEGT. V was cut by 4 bases and J by 6 bases, with 12 bases left in between. The CDR3 extends over 14 amino acids. In nucleotides, the CDR3 is TGTGCCAGCAGTGTGGCAGGGCAGGATGAAAAACTGTTTTTT. Amino acids: CASSVAGQDEKLFF.

V and J are TRBV15 and TRBJ1-4; no clear D. Looked up from germline, CDR1 is LNHNV and CDR2 is YYDKDF (reference sequence). V lost 1 base and J 0 bases, leaving 12 bases between the germline ends. The CDR3 is 17 residues long. CDR3 in DNA: TGTGCCACCAGCAGAGCCCGAGAGGGAGCAACTAATGAAAAACTGTTTTTT. It is translated as CATSRAREGATNEKLFF.

At least ten counts were recorded for this clonotype. This chain connects TRBV11-3 to TRBJ2-3, with 8 bases matching TRBD2. This CDR3 spans 14 amino acids. V shed 9 bases, J shed 2 bases, and the junction held 7 bases outside the gene matches. Germline V lookup: CDR1 SGHNT, CDR2 YENEEA. Here the CDR3 reads CASSPRGVTDTQYF. In DNA, the CDR3 is TGTGCCAGTAGCCCGCGGGGGGTCACAGATACGCAGTATTTT.

The chain carries TRBV18 and TRBJ2-5; D gene unclear. Trimming took 4 bases from V and 4 from J, leaving 10 bases between them. The V gene's germline CDR1 is KGHSH and CDR2 LQKENI. The CDR3 is made up of 13 amino acids. In DNA form, the CDR3 reads TGTGCCAGCTCACGAGGCAGCTCAGAGACCCAGTACTTC. Translation gives CASSRGSSETQYF.

The chain recombines TRBV4-1 with TRBJ2-5; D is undetermined. V was cut by 0 bases and J by 4 bases, with 21 bases left in between. Germline V gene data show CDR1 as MGHRA and CDR2 as YSYEKL. CDR3 size: 18 residues. The DNA of the CDR3 is TGCGCCAGCAGCCAAGATCATCCCGTATCCGCCCTGGGAGAGACCCAGTACTTC. Protein: CASSQDHPVSALGETQYF.

This rearrangement joins TRBV7-3 to TRBJ2-5; weak D call: TRBD2 (6 bases). The V gene's germline CDR1 is SGHTA and CDR2 FQGTGA. V shed 1 base and J shed 3 bases, with 15 bases lying between them. CDR3 length: 16 residues. CDR3 nucleotide sequence: TGTGCCAGCAGCTTAAACGGGGACTGGAAGAAAGAGACCCAGTACTTC. Translation: CASSLNGDWKKETQYF.

In this sample, this clonotype turned up a few times. The chain is built from TRBV12-3 or TRBV12-4 and TRBJ1-6; D possibly corresponds to TRBD1 (5 bases). V was pared by 2 bases and J by 10 bases, with 12 bases between. The CDR3 length is 14 residues. CDR3 in amino acids: CASSLRGVGSPLHF. In DNA form, the CDR3 reads TGTGCCAGCAGTTTACGAGGGGTGGGATCACCCCTCCACTTT.

V and J are TRBV20-1 and TRBJ1-4; D gene unclear. CDR1 DFQATT and CDR2 SNEGSKA come from the germline V gene (reference sequence). The CDR3 is 13 residues long. Between the trimmed V and J ends, which lost 3 bases and 4 bases, there was a span of 9 bases. CDR3 sequence (DNA): TGCAGTGCTAGGTGGGATAGTAATGAAAAACTGTTTTTT. It yields the protein CSARWDSNEKLFF.

This clonotype was seen more than once but under ten times. This chain uses TRBV7-2 with TRBJ2-2; 9 bases are shared with TRBD2. The CDR3 has 15 residues. Trimming cost V 5 bases and J 3 bases; bases outside gene matches: 4. Germline loops: CDR1 SGHTA, CDR2 FQGNSA. Here the CDR3 reads CASSPGLAYTGELFF. The DNA of the CDR3 is TGTGCCAGCAGCCCGGGACTAGCATACACCGGGGAGCTGTTTTTT.

The CDR3 protein is CASSLTGFAEAFF. The DNA of the CDR3 is TGTGCCAGCAGTCTCACAGGGTTCGCTGAAGCTTTCTTT. This chain connects TRBV6-2 or TRBV6-3 to TRBJ1-1; maybe TRBD1 (6 bases). Germline V lookup: CDR1 MNHEY, CDR2 SVGEGT. The V end was cut by 5 bases, the J end by 6 bases, with 13 bases between. The CDR3 has 13 residues.

The V and J genes are TRBV6-5 and TRBJ2-1; D may be TRBD2 (6 bases). The CDR3 length is 16 residues. V gave up 4 bases and J gave up 7 bases, with 20 bases separating them. Germline V gene sequence: CDR1 MNHEY, CDR2 SVGAGI. The CDR3 loop reads CASSSLVRRGLNEQFF. The CDR3 region has the DNA TGTGCCAGCAGTTCTCTAGTTAGGAGGGGCCTAAATGAGCAGTTCTTC.

This clonotype came up a few times. V and J are TRBV20-1 and TRBJ2-5, with 7 bases fitting TRBD1. From germline, CDR1 is DFQATT and CDR2 SNEGSKA (reference sequence). The CDR3 has 15 amino acids. V lost 4 bases to trimming and J lost 3 bases; unmatched junction nucleotides: 11. The CDR3 DNA is TGCAGTGCTAACGGACAGGCACTCAAGGAAGAGACCCAGTACTTC. This encodes CSANGQALKEETQYF.

This clonotype was observed a few times. The chain links TRBV2 to TRBJ2-5, with D possibly matching TRBD2 (5 bases). The assigned J gene may be wrong: the sequence end matches TRBJ2-1 better. CDR3 length equals 12 residues. CDR1 SNHLY and CDR2 FYNNEI come from the germline V gene. The CDR3 DNA sequence: TGTGCCAGCAGTGACCGGGGCAATGAGCAGTTCTTC. Its protein is CASSDRGNEQFF.

This clonotype has more than one count but fewer than ten. The chain employs TRBV20-1 and TRBJ1-2; D is unclear. Germline V gene data show CDR1 as DFQATT and CDR2 as SNEGSKA (reference sequence). The CDR3 covers 12 residues. The germline V and J ends were trimmed by 6 bases and 1 base, with 9 bases remaining between them. Written as DNA, the CDR3 is TGCAGTGCAGAGGGTTTTAACTATGGCTACACCTTC. This sequence encodes CSAEGFNYGYTF.

Only a few counts were recorded for this clonotype. V and J are TRBV27 and TRBJ2-3; TRBD2 matches at 9 bases. Germline V CDR1 and CDR2: MNHEY, SMNVEV (reference sequence). The CDR3 covers 16 residues. The V segment lost 7 bases and the J segment 5 bases; nucleotides outside the gene matches: 13. The CDR3 protein is CASTPWWRGGRDTQYF. Here the CDR3 DNA reads TGTGCCAGCACCCCTTGGTGGCGGGGGGGCAGAGATACGCAGTATTTT.

The chain is built from TRBV30 and TRBJ1-6; D perhaps matches TRBD1 (5 bases). The germline gives CDR1 GTSNPN, CDR2 SVGIG (reference sequence). The CDR3 spans 15 residues. Trimming removed 0 bases at V and 7 bases at J, with 13 bases between. CDR3 DNA sequence: TGTGCCTGGAGTGTACCGCAGGGCAGGAATTCACCCCTCCACTTT. It is translated as CAWSVPQGRNSPLHF. The variable domain in full, with the rest retrieved from reference TRBV30 and TRBJ1-6, is SQTIHQWPATLVQPVGSPLSLECTVEGTSNPNLYWYRQAAGRGLQLLFYSVGIGQISSEVPQNLSASRPQDRQFILSSKKLLLSDSGFYLCAWSVPQGRNSPLHFGNGTRLTVT.

The rearrangement uses TRBV20-1 and TRBJ2-3, with a tentative D call TRBD1 (5 bases). This CDR3 contains 13 residues. Per the germline V gene, CDR1 is DFQATT and CDR2 is SNEGSKA (reference sequence). Trimming shortened V by 7 bases and J by 0 bases, and 11 bases separated the two germline ends. This CDR3 reads CSGGGTSTDTQYF. The CDR3 DNA follows: TGCAGTGGGGGCGGCACTAGCACAGATACGCAGTATTTT.

The chain is built from TRBV3-1 and TRBJ2-4; TRBD2 matches at 8 bases. This CDR3 contains 18 residues. V shed 1 base and J 1 base; nucleotides not matched to a gene: 9. Germline-derived CDR1 and CDR2 are LGHDT and YNNKEL (reference sequence). DNA for the CDR3: TGTGCCAGCAGCCAAGCAGTCGGGGGGGCCGGGGCCAAAAACATTCAGTACTTC. It specifies CASSQAVGGAGAKNIQYF.

This chain uses TRBV4-3 with TRBJ1-2; D uncertain. Trimming shortened V by 1 base and J by 9 bases, and 9 bases separated the two germline ends. Germline CDR1 is LGHNA and CDR2 is YSLEER. The CDR3 spans 12 residues. Here the CDR3 reads CASSQGPGSYTF. CDR3 sequence (DNA): TGCGCCAGCAGCCAAGGACCGGGAAGCTACACCTTC.

V is TRBV7-9 and J is TRBJ2-7; D possibly corresponds to TRBD1 (5 bases). The CDR3 is made up of 14 amino acids. V was clipped by 6 bases and J by 3 bases, with 15 bases between them. From germline, CDR1 is SEHNR and CDR2 FQNEAQ (reference sequence). The CDR3 DNA reads as TGTGCCAGCAGAATGGGCAGTACAGGCTACGAGCAGTACTTC. It codes for CASRMGSTGYEQYF.

The V gene is TRBV10-3, the J gene TRBJ1-4; possibly TRBD1 for D (5 bases). Germline V gene data show CDR1 as ENHRY and CDR2 as SYGVKD. Trimming stripped 0 bases from V and 8 bases from J, with 10 bases between. The CDR3 runs to 14 residues. In DNA, the CDR3 is TGTGCCATCAGTGAGTCTGGAGGGGAGGAAAAACTGTTTTTT. Translated, it gives CAISESGGEEKLFF.

The chain joins TRBV6-2 or TRBV6-3 to TRBJ2-5; D is unresolved. The last part of the DNA fits TRBJ2-1 better; the J call may be wrong. The germline CDR1 and CDR2 sequences are MNHEY and SVGEGT. The CDR3 runs 12 residues. The CDR3 loop is CATSSSSNEQFF. CDR3 in DNA: TGTGCCACCAGCTCAAGTAGCAATGAGCAGTTCTTC.